This note documents a single T cell receptor (beta chain) sequence. The germline V and J ends were trimmed by 4 bases and 2 bases, with 9 bases remaining between them. Germline V lookup: CDR1 MNHEY, CDR2 SVGAGI. The CDR3 runs 14 residues. Libraries were prepared by immunoSEQ multiplex PCR; TCRdb keeps only in-frame clonotypes and omits some of them. The data hold around 480,000 clones, with 75% to 80% observed a single time. This specimen comes from a study of shared clonotypes between healthy human individuals. The chain couples TRBV6-5 to TRBJ2-1; D is ambiguous. Sequenced: PBMCs. This receptor was obtained from a woman in her 40s in good health. Some clones in this sample may be carry-over from other donors' samples. CDR3: CASSSTPTYNEQFF. As DNA, the CDR3 is TGTGCCAGCAGTTCCACCCCCACCTACAATGAGCAGTTCTTC.